The T cell receptor (beta chain) described here comes from a study of OX40 agonist ivuxolimab in advanced cancers. General study points: On average, CD8+ T cells showed a greater number of expanded clones than CD4+.

The assay was immunoSEQ multiplex PCR, and TCRdb's table has in-frame clones only and misses some. The table includes 70,000 to 90,000 clones, 89% detected once. For this clone: Its antigen is currently unknown.

The sequence came from an adult with an advanced solid tumor such as melanoma, head and neck, liver or kidney cancer. Here the sequenced sample was CD4+ or CD8+ T cells sorted from blood, taken in a trial of the OX40 agonist ivuxolimab.

The chain's CDR3 is CATFTPETNTGELFF. The CDR3 nucleotides read TGTGCCACCTTTACCCCCGAAACGAACACCGGGGAGCTGTTTTTT. This chain connects TRBV6-6 to TRBJ2-2; no clear D. The V end was cut by 10 bases, the J end by 0 bases, with 15 bases between. From germline, CDR1 is MNHNY and CDR2 SVGAGI (reference sequence). This CDR3 is 15 amino acids long.